Following are 24 T cell receptor beta chains from one sample sequenced in a study of cytomegalovirus exposure and HLA in healthy donors. Clones were sequenced by immunoSEQ multiplex PCR, and TCRdb holds only the in-frame ones, with some missing. The repertoire has 150,000 to 200,000 clones, around nine tenths of them found once; the top ten carry 7.2%. The sample taken for sequencing was PBMCs. Receptors were obtained from a man between 25 and 39 years old in good health and CMV-seropositive.

This clone was recorded a few times. The chain carries TRBV29-1 and TRBJ1-5; D may be TRBD1 (6 bases). V was trimmed by 5 bases and J by 4 bases, leaving 12 bases between them. Germline-derived CDR1 and CDR2 are SQVTM and ANQGSEA. CDR3 length: 13 residues. This chain's CDR3 is CSVIQGGNQPQHF. The CDR3 DNA sequence: TGCAGCGTTATACAGGGAGGGAATCAGCCCCAGCATTTT.

The V and J genes are TRBV9 and TRBJ2-7; TRBD2 matches at 8 bases. Trimming took 0 bases from V and 3 from J; bases not matched to a gene: 5. The CDR3 runs to 15 residues. Per the germline V gene, CDR1 is SGDLS and CDR2 is YYNGEE. The CDR3 DNA reads TGTGCCAGCAGCGTAGCTGCCGGGACTAGCTACGAGCAGTACTTC. This codes for CASSVAAGTSYEQYF. The whole variable domain, filled in from reference TRBV9 and TRBJ2-7, reads DSGVTQTPKHLITATGQRVTLRCSPRSGDLSVYWYQQSLDQGLQFLIQYYNGEERAKGNILERFSAQQFPDLHSELNLSSLELGDSALYFCASSVAAGTSYEQYFGPGTRLTVT.

This clone has more than one count but fewer than ten. J is TRBJ2-7 and V is TRBV12-2; whether TRBD2, the table's D call, matches the DNA was not checked. TRBV12-2 constitutes a pseudogene. This CDR3 region has 15 residues. The CDR3 DNA reads TGTGCAAGTCGCTTAGGTCTAGTCGGGGGGTACGAGCAGTACTTC. It yields the protein CASRLGLVGGYEQYF.

V is TRBV4-1 and J is TRBJ1-5; D remains ambiguous. The CDR3 covers 13 residues. The germline gives CDR1 MGHRA, CDR2 YSYEKL. Deletions cut 4 bases from V and 4 bases from J, with 8 bases between. CDR3 bases: TGCGCCAGCAGCCGGAGGATTAATCAGCCCCAGCATTTT. Protein product: CASSRRINQPQHF.

This rearrangement joins TRBV28 to TRBJ2-3; 10 positions match TRBD1. This CDR3 contains 16 residues. CDR1 and CDR2 (germline): MDHEN, SYDVKM. The V segment lost 5 bases and the J segment 4 bases; nucleotides outside the gene matches: 9. The CDR3 nucleotides are TGTGCCAGCAGTGTCATAGGACAGGGGGTGGCAGATACGCAGTATTTT. Translating it yields CASSVIGQGVADTQYF.

This clone was picked up a small number of times. This chain joins TRBV18 and TRBJ1-2; 7 bases match TRBD1. The V gene end was trimmed by 6 bases and the J gene end by 2 bases; junction bases not matched to a gene: 3. This CDR3 spans 13 amino acids. Germline-derived CDR1 and CDR2 are KGHSH and LQKENI. For the CDR3, the DNA is TGTGCCAGCTCCGGACAGGCGAACTATGGCTACACCTTC. Its protein is CASSGQANYGYTF.

The chain employs TRBV19 and TRBJ2-7; a possible D gene is TRBD2 (6 bases). The CDR3 has 14 amino acids. Germline V CDR1 and CDR2: LNHDA, SQIVND (reference sequence). The ends were cut back, 6 bases at V and 0 bases at J, with 12 bases in the middle. The CDR3 sequence: CASRDRDSSYEQYF. The CDR3 coding sequence is TGTGCCAGTAGAGACCGGGACTCCTCCTACGAGCAGTACTTC.

V usage is TRBV9 and J usage is TRBJ2-1; no clear D gene. The V end lost 4 bases, the J end lost 6 bases, and 8 bases lay between the germline ends. The CDR3 is made up of 12 amino acids. The V gene's germline CDR1 is SGDLS and CDR2 YYNGEE. DNA of the CDR3: TGTGCCAGCAGCTTGGACCCCAATGAGCAGTTCTTC. This codes for CASSLDPNEQFF.

The chain links TRBV11-3 to TRBJ2-7; D is perhaps TRBD1 (6 bases). The CDR3 is 14 amino acids. Germline CDR1 reads SGHNT; CDR2 reads YENEEA. V gave up 5 bases and J gave up 6 bases, with 17 bases separating them. The CDR3 coding sequence is TGTGCCAGCAGCCACGACAGGCAGTCGCGCGAGCAGTACTTC. Protein: CASSHDRQSREQYF.

The chain carries TRBV2 and TRBJ1-1, with 7 bases fitting TRBD1. This CDR3 has 17 residues. The J segment lost 0 bases and the V segment lost 6 bases, leaving 13 bases of the junction unmatched. Per the germline V gene, CDR1 is SNHLY and CDR2 is FYNNEI. CDR3 amino acids: CASSPTIGQVLNTEAFF. CDR3 bases: TGTGCCAGCAGCCCCACCATAGGACAGGTTTTGAACACTGAAGCTTTCTTT. Looking up the rest from reference TRBV2 and TRBJ1-1 gives the full variable domain: EPEVTQTPSHQVTQMGQEVILRCVPISNHLYFYWYRQILGQKVEFLVSFYNNEISEKSEIFDDQFSVERPDGSNFTLKIRSTKLEDSAMYFCASSPTIGQVLNTEAFFGQGTRLTVV.

The V call is TRBV19, the J call TRBJ1-1; D might be TRBD1 (5 bases). The V end was cut by 2 bases, the J end by 1 base, with 5 bases between. This CDR3 is 13 amino acids long. The germline V gene has CDR1 LNHDA and CDR2 SQIVND (reference sequence). The CDR3: CASSIRGNTEAFF. The CDR3 DNA follows: TGTGCCAGTAGTATAAGGGGGAACACTGAAGCTTTCTTT. Drawing the rest from reference TRBV19 and TRBJ1-1, the complete variable domain is DGGITQSPKYLFRKEGQNVTLSCEQNLNHDAMYWYRQDPGQGLRLIYYSQIVNDFQKGDIAEGYSVSREKKESFPLTVTSAQKNPTAFYLCASSIRGNTEAFFGQGTRLTVV.

This chain links TRBV11-3 with TRBJ2-1; 9 nucleotides match TRBD1. Germline CDR1 and CDR2: SGHNT and YENEEA. This CDR3 spans 15 amino acids. With 0 bases clipped from V and 8 bases from J, the junction kept 5 bases outside the gene matches. The CDR3 is CASSLEGTGFHEQFF. The CDR3, as DNA: TGTGCCAGCAGCTTAGAAGGGACAGGGTTTCATGAGCAGTTCTTC.

This clone appeared once. The chain employs TRBV7-9 and TRBJ2-1, with TRBD2 matching over 9 bases. The ends lost 2 bases at V and 9 bases at J; junction bases unmatched: 8. This CDR3 region has 15 residues. Germline V gene lookup returns CDR1 SEHNR and CDR2 FQNEAQ (reference sequence). DNA of the CDR3: TGTGCCAGCAGCTTAATGGCGGGAGGGCAGGGTGAGCAGTTCTTC. Translating gives CASSLMAGGQGEQFF.

CDR3 DNA: TGTGCCAGCACCAAGGGGACTAGTGGGTCCTACGAGCAGTACTTC. It yields the protein CASTKGTSGSYEQYF. The J gene is TRBJ2-7, the V gene TRBV6-1; 8 bases agree with TRBD2. This CDR3 is 15 amino acids long. With V trimmed by 7 bases and J by 1 base, 9 bases remained unmatched. Germline V gives CDR1 MNHNS, CDR2 SASEGT.

The V and J genes are TRBV29-1 and TRBJ2-1; D possibly corresponds to TRBD1 (5 bases). This CDR3 is built from 12 residues. Germline CDR1 is SQVTM and CDR2 is ANQGSEA. Trimming left V 7 bases short and J 3 bases short, with 10 bases between. The chain's CDR3 is CSGQGNYNEQFF. The CDR3 DNA sequence: TGCAGCGGGCAGGGAAACTACAATGAGCAGTTCTTC.

CDR3 sequence reads: CASSLSDSNTEAFF. CDR3 bases: TGTGCCAGCAGCTTAAGTGACAGCAACACTGAAGCTTTCTTT. The chain joins TRBV7-3 to TRBJ1-1; TRBD1 is a possible D gene (5 bases). The V and J ends lost 1 base and 2 bases respectively, with 8 bases between them. Germline V gene data show CDR1 as SGHTA and CDR2 as FQGTGA. This CDR3 is 14 amino acids long.

The V and J genes are TRBV28 and TRBJ2-7, with 9 bases identical to TRBD1. V shed 7 bases, J shed 4 bases, and the junction held 8 bases outside the gene matches. The CDR3 spans 14 residues. Germline V gene lookup returns CDR1 MDHEN and CDR2 SYDVKM. CDR3 residues: CASTVQGARYEQYF. CDR3 DNA sequence: TGTGCCAGCACCGTACAGGGGGCGCGATACGAGCAGTACTTC.

J is TRBJ1-6 and V is TRBV6-6, with TRBD1 matching over 7 bases. There are 15 residues in the CDR3. Germline CDR1 and CDR2: MNHNY and SVGAGI (reference sequence). The V segment lost 3 bases and the J segment 5 bases; nucleotides outside the gene matches: 4. The CDR3 spells CASSYRGQNNSPLHF. In nucleotides, the CDR3 is TGTGCCAGCAGTTATAGGGGGCAGAATAATTCACCCCTCCACTTT.

This rearrangement joins TRBV4-1 to TRBJ2-3; 11 bases fit TRBD2. J lost 5 bases, V lost 3 bases, and 10 bases had no gene match. Germline V gene lookup returns CDR1 MGHRA and CDR2 YSYEKL. The CDR3 is 17 amino acids. The CDR3 DNA reads as TGCGCCAGCAGCCAGGGGGCACTAGCGGGGGCTGGAGATACGCAGTATTTT. Residues: CASSQGALAGAGDTQYF.

The chain has TRBV6-1 and TRBJ2-7; TRBD2 matches at 7 bases. This CDR3 region has 13 residues. V gave up 6 bases and J gave up 7 bases; unmatched junction bases: 9. Germline loops: CDR1 MNHNS, CDR2 SASEGT. In DNA, the CDR3 is TGTGCCAGCAGGGAGAGGGAGGGCGGTGAGCAGTACTTC. It specifies CASREREGGEQYF.

The chain combines TRBV13 with TRBJ2-2; D is undetermined. CDR3 size: 12 residues. Germline V CDR1 and CDR2: PRHDT, FYEKMQ (reference sequence). V lost 0 bases and J lost 5, with 1 base in between. The CDR3 region is CASSLGTGELFF. In DNA form, the CDR3 reads TGTGCCAGCAGCTTAGGAACCGGGGAGCTGTTTTTT.

The V gene is TRBV11-2, the J gene TRBJ2-3, with D tentatively TRBD2 (6 bases). CDR3 length equals 12 residues. V was pared by 3 bases and J by 6 bases, with 7 bases between. Germline values: CDR1 SGHAT, CDR2 FQNNGV. This CDR3 reads CASSLAGDTQYF. In DNA, the CDR3 is TGTGCCAGCAGCTTGGCGGGGGATACGCAGTATTTT.

The chain has TRBV18 and TRBJ1-5; D is unclear. Germline V lookup: CDR1 KGHSH, CDR2 LQKENI. The CDR3 loop spans 13 amino acids. V was cut by 2 bases and J by 0 bases, with 2 bases left in between. The CDR3 DNA follows: TGTGCCAGCTCACCAGGTAGCAATCAGCCCCAGCATTTT. Translating gives CASSPGSNQPQHF.

This clone has a single count. The chain couples TRBV2 to TRBJ2-7; D ambiguous. Germline lookup yields CDR1 SNHLY and CDR2 FYNNEI. V lost 3 bases and J 2 bases, leaving 14 bases between the germline ends. This CDR3 is 15 amino acids long. The CDR3: CASSEAGPAPYEQYF. The CDR3 DNA is TGTGCCAGCAGTGAGGCAGGTCCAGCTCCCTACGAGCAGTACTTC.